Given below is one T cell receptor (beta chain) in context. The entry originates in a study of blood T cell repertoires in COVID-19. Overall study: Sites in the United States, Italy and Spain provided acute and convalescent COVID-19 samples. PBMCs, B-cell-depleted T cells, or T cells provided the cDNA or gDNA that made up the material.

CDR3 length equals 14 residues. Between the trimmed V and J ends, which lost 4 bases and 10 bases, there was a span of 14 bases. In germline, CDR1 is WSHSY, CDR2 SAAADI. Measured with immunoSEQ multiplex PCR; TCRdb has only the in-frame clones, and not every one. The profile shows fewer than 120,000 clones, around nine tenths of them singletons. Sequencing was done on a sample of peripheral blood. J is TRBJ1-6 and V is TRBV10-2, with D unresolved. The origin of this receptor is a human donor in a cohort sampled during active COVID-19. The CDR3 bases are TGCGCCAGCAGTGTGAGGAGGGAAGGGTCACCCCTCCACTTT. Translating gives CASSVRREGSPLHF.